This T cell receptor (beta chain) was sequenced during a study of technical replicates of blood from four donors (dated 2017 in TCRdb). Library construction relied on the immunoSEQ multiplex PCR assay. Drawn from immuneACCESS, this table holds only the in-frame rearrangements with V and J called that TCRdb kept. Clones are partly lost; checked studies trace under half to an unresolved V gene and leave the rest unexplained. In all, the sample holds some 11,000 clones, and 90% to 95% of those were seen once. The ten largest clones add up to roughly 7.6% of the sample. For this clone: Its recognized antigen is unknown. Per-base qualities were not stored, and no clone one base away is much larger.

From the cysteine through the phenylalanine, the CDR3 covers 16 amino acids. The only DNA kept is the CDR3, 48 bases in frame from the first base. The junction shows trimming of 6 bases on V and 5 bases on J, and the gene matches do not reach 11 bases of it. The germline V gene yields MDHEN for CDR1 and SYDVKM for CDR2. This clonotype was obtained from a human donor in good health. The V and J segments used are TRBV28 and TRBJ1-5; TRBD1 agrees with 9 junctional bases. The sample taken for sequencing was PBMCs. The CDR3 region reads CASRTHGTGYHQPQHF. The DNA sequence is as follows: TGTGCCAGCAGGACCCACGGGACAGGGTATCATCAGCCCCAGCATTTT.